This TCR beta chain was found in a study of cytomegalovirus exposure and HLA in healthy donors. The PCR made use of 60 Vbeta and 13 Jbeta primers. Sequencing used immunoSEQ multiplex PCR; TCRdb keeps in-frame clones, though not all of them. The sample lists over 150,000 clones; 70% to 75% were seen once. Each donor was healthy, and each was a bone marrow donor. Nominally healthy donors provided the samples, though records likely missed some immune exposures. Whole-study results and caveats: The study listed about 150 cytomegalovirus-associated TCR beta chains. Many donors shared some public TCRs, even though most TCR sequences were rare.

In germline, CDR1 is SEHNR, CDR2 FQNEAQ (reference sequence). This CDR3 spans 16 amino acids. On this clone itself: The antigen remains undetermined. Mismatch with germline at one junction end may stem from a read error.

This TCR was recovered from a woman aged 25 to 39 in good health and CMV-seropositive. V usage is TRBV7-9 and J usage is TRBJ2-7; perhaps TRBD2 as D (6 bases). Sequencing was performed on PBMCs. CDR3 coding DNA: TGTTCCAGCAGCTCCTGGGGCGGGATCGTCTTGGACGAGCAGTACTTC. Its protein is CSSSSWGGIVLDEQYF.